The 6 T cell receptor beta chains listed next were all sequenced from one sample in a study of beta chain features in type 1 diabetes. The whole isolated RNA underwent reverse transcription, so sequencing captured expressed TCRB transcripts. Measured with immunoSEQ multiplex PCR; TCRdb has only the in-frame clones, and not every one. The sample yields a few hundred thousand clones, over 25% seen once. Sequenced material: naive CD4+ T cells from blood. These receptor sequences come from a man between 18 and 35 years old in good health.

The chain recombines TRBV7-2 with TRBJ2-1, with unresolved D. The CDR3 is made up of 11 amino acids. The germline CDR1 and CDR2 sequences are SGHTA and FQGNSA. V shed 2 bases and J shed 10 bases, with 6 bases lying between them. This chain's CDR3 is CASSLLEEQFF. The CDR3 DNA follows: TGTGCCAGCAGCTTACTGGAAGAGCAGTTCTTC.

This rearrangement joins TRBV5-6 to TRBJ1-3, with D unclear. The CDR3 has 15 amino acids. Deletions cut 1 base from V and 0 bases from J, with 8 bases between. The germline gives CDR1 SGHDT, CDR2 YYEEEE. In DNA form, the CDR3 reads TGTGCCAGCAGCTTGAATACTTTCTCTGGAAACACCATATATTTT. Protein: CASSLNTFSGNTIYF.

This clone has just a few counts. The chain uses TRBV30 and TRBJ1-5; D might be TRBD1 (5 bases). Looked up from germline, CDR1 is GTSNPN and CDR2 is SVGIG (reference sequence). There are 14 residues in the CDR3. The V and J ends lost 0 bases and 7 bases respectively, with 13 bases between them. CDR3 coding DNA: TGTGCCTGGAGTGTAGGGACGGCCAGGCAGCCCCAGCATTTT. Its translation is CAWSVGTARQPQHF.

The chain joins TRBV10-3 to TRBJ2-1, with D hard to call. Germline lookup yields CDR1 ENHRY and CDR2 SYGVKD. The CDR3 sequence is 11 residues long. V was shortened by 11 bases and J by 2 bases, with 7 bases between the two germline ends. In nucleotides, the CDR3 is TGTGCCTGTCGACCCTACAATGAGCAGTTCTTC. Protein sequence: CACRPYNEQFF.

The V gene is TRBV30, the J gene TRBJ1-5, with no clear D. Germline V gene lookup returns CDR1 GTSNPN and CDR2 SVGIG (reference sequence). The CDR3 runs to 15 residues. The V and J ends lost 3 bases and 2 bases respectively, with 14 bases between them. CDR3 DNA sequence: TGTGCCTGGAGCGAGGCCCCGGTGGGCAATCAGCCCCAGCATTTT. Protein product: CAWSEAPVGNQPQHF.

This clone has only a few counts. The chain is built from TRBV9 and TRBJ2-7; D may be TRBD1 or TRBD2 (5 bases each). Trimming cost V 0 bases and J 5 bases, with 15 bases left between them. The CDR3 totals 15 residues. Germline V CDR1 and CDR2: SGDLS, YYNGEE. CDR3 coding DNA: TGTGCCAGCAGCGTAGAAGGGACCCGTGGGGACGAGCAGTACTTC. Translating gives CASSVEGTRGDEQYF.